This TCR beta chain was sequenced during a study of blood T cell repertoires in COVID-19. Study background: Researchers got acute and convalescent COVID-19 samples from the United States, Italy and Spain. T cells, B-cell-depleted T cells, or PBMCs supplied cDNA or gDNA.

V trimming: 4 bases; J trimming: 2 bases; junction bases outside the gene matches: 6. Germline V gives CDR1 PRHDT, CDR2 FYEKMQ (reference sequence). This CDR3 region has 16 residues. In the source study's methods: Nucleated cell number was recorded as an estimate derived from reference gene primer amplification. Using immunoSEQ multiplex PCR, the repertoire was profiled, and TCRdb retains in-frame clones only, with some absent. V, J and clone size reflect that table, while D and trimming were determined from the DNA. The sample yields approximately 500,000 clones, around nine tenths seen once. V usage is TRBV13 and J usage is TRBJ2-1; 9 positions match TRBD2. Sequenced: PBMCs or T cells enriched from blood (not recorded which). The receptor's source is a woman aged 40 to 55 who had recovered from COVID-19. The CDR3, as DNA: TGTGCCAGCAGCTCCCTCAGCGGGAGGCCCTACAATGAGCAGTTCTTC. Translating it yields CASSSLSGRPYNEQFF.